This TCR beta chain is from a study of early T cells in non-severe SARS-CoV-2 infection (dated by TCRdb to the early 2020s). Turning to the overall study: Because TCR sequencing relied on bulk RNA taken from unsorted whole blood, pairing of alpha and beta chains was not possible. Findings and caveats that apply to the study as a whole: Matching against VDJdb was skewed toward anti-spike CD8 responses, likely underestimated virus-specific expansions, and missed private and CD4 specificities.

This clonotype has a handful of counts. It has no known antigen specificity. Base qualities are not recorded, but no much larger clone differs from it by a single base. The library was generated by 5' RACE. Sequenced using a NextSeq 500. In the TCR library protocol, unique molecular identifiers were attached to individual cDNA molecules to correct for PCR bias and sequencing error. Sequencing covered both TCR alpha and beta chains, and within each sample the abundances of alpha and beta sequences were tightly co-correlated. Per the authors' processing: Decombinator V4 was used to annotate TCR sequences for V gene, J gene and CDR3. Expanded TCRs were defined as changing significantly between any two time points under a Poisson model with p below 0.0001. TCR abundances were normalised to the total number of TCRs sequenced per sample and expressed as counts per million. MAIT TCRs were defined by TRAV1-2 paired with TRAJ12, TRAJ20 or TRAJ33, and iNKT TCRs by TRAV10 paired with TRAJ18. VDJdb, accessed 1 November 2021, was searched for CMV, EBV and SARS-CoV-2 annotated TCRs, excluding TCRs annotated for multiple antigens. TCRdb itself trimmed the public reads at Q25 with fastp, ran MiXCR and retained productive beta chains. All rows with the same CDR3 protein become a single entry with the most common DNA and genes. It is TCRdb's table, rather than the study itself, that gives the V and J calls and clone size. The sample yields more than 80,000 distinct CDR3 sequences; roughly 11% were counted once. Approximately 5.3% of the sample rests with the top ten.

The germline V gene provides CDR1 SQVTM and CDR2 ANQGSEA. From the cysteine up to the phenylalanine, the CDR3 has a length of 10 residues. The read is trimmed to its CDR3 DNA, 30 bases read in frame from base 1. V is clipped by 4 bases and J by 7 bases, and the sequence between their germline boundaries is 7 bases long. A case-control design nested within a healthcare worker cohort in London, UK, was used, with weekly nasopharyngeal swab PCR tests and blood sampling performed. Healthcare workers were enrolled in the week of the UK lockdown, from 23 to 31 March 2020, and were followed every week for up to roughly 16 weeks.

The sequence came from an adult who was a healthcare worker with PCR-confirmed SARS-CoV-2 infection or an uninfected control (not recorded which). Material: whole blood. Recombination joined TRBV29-1 with TRBJ2-5; the D region possibly corresponds to TRBD1 (5 bases align). The bases read TGCAGCGTTGGCCAGGGGACCCAGTACTTC. It codes for CSVGQGTQYF.